Sequencing of this T cell receptor beta chain was carried out in a study of blood T cell repertoires in COVID-19 (dated by TCRdb to 2020 to 2021). For context, the study as a whole: Collaborator samples came from the United States, Italy and Spain and covered acute and convalescent phases of COVID-19. The material from the prospective study consisted of cDNA or gDNA derived from T cells, B-cell-depleted T cells, or PBMCs. Deeply sampled blood TCRbeta repertoires from subjects exposed to, actively infected with, or recovered from COVID-19 were included in the dataset. The repertoires were released in a freely available public database meant as a resource for research on the immune response to SARS-CoV-2. Samples came from the ongoing ImmuneRACE study (first 160 participants) plus 1,254 subjects from 6 global collaborators. A de-identified subject ID, COVID-19 status, age in years and sex were almost always included in the sample metadata. Where HLA class I and class II types were available, the types were taken from metadata supplied by the sample provider, not from assay-based typing.

The study at large found these results: The quantity of clinical and demographic metadata differed by source and by participant and was supplied without curation.

The immunoSEQ Assay, a bias-controlled multiplex PCR, was used to amplify TCRbeta CDR3 regions from genomic DNA. As for how the authors treated the data: The number of nucleated cells in each sample was estimated from the amplification of reference gene primers within the assay. To quantify the absolute abundance of each unique TCRbeta CDR3 rearrangement, sequence reads were collapsed and filtered. For each sample, productive Simpson clonality was calculated as the square root of Simpson's diversity index across productive rearrangements. Entries here come from immuneACCESS through TCRdb and include only in-frame sequences with V and J called. Some clones fail to appear in such tables; in the studies checked, an unresolved V gene covers under half of the shortfall, and the cause of the remainder is unknown. That table is the source of V, J and clone size, and D and trimming were worked out from the DNA. This sample comprises approximately 150,000 clones, roughly four fifths of them detected only once. The ten biggest clones cover approximately 10% of the sample.

Reading the germline V gene (reference sequence) gives CDR1 SEHNR and CDR2 FQNEAQ. Unmatched junction bases come to 4, with V trimmed by 1 base and J by 3 bases. Including the terminal cysteine and phenylalanine, the CDR3 comprises 15 residues. Here the CDR3 DNA is all that survives: 45 bases in frame from base 1. Collaborating institutions collected whole blood in K2EDTA tubes following their own protocols. For TCRbeta analysis, collaborators shipped samples as frozen whole blood, isolated PBMCs, or DNA extracted from either of those sample types. As for this clone: There is no known antigen for this receptor. No base-level quality is on record; no much larger clone is a single base apart.

Here the chain combines TRBV7-9 and TRBJ2-7; TRBD1 aligns with 9 central bases. The specimen was peripheral blood. The receptor comes from a man aged 70 or older with active or convalescent COVID-19. The DNA sequence follows: TGTGCCAGCAGCTTAGTACAGACAGGGGGCTACGAGCAGTACTTC. Translated, it gives CASSLVQTGGYEQYF.